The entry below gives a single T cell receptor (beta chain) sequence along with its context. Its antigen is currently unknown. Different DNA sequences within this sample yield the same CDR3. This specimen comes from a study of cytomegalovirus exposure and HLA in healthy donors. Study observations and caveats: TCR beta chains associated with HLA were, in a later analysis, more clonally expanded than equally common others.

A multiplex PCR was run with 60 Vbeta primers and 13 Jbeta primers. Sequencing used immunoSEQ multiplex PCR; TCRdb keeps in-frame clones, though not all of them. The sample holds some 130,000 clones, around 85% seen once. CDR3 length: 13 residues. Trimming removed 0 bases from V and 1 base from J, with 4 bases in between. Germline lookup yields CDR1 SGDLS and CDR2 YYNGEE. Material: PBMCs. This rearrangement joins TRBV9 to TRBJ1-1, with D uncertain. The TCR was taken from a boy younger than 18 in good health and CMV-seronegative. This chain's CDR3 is CASSVAGNTEAFF. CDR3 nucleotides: TGTGCCAGCAGCGTAGCGGGGAACACTGAAGCTTTCTTT.